This T cell receptor (beta chain) was sequenced for a study of blood T cell repertoires in COVID-19. About the study: Collection of acute and convalescent COVID-19 samples took place in the United States, Italy and Spain. From T cells, B-cell-depleted T cells, or PBMCs came the material, which was cDNA or gDNA.

This clone has only a few counts. The study drew participants aged about 18 to 89 years from some 23 US areas. Sequencing was performed with immunoSEQ multiplex PCR; in TCRdb, only in-frame clones are kept and a portion is missing. This sample yields over 150,000 clones, of which approximately 78% are seen a single time; roughly a sixth belongs to the top ten. Material for sequencing was PBMCs or T cells enriched from blood (not recorded which). The receptor was isolated from a woman aged 50 to 65 who had recovered from COVID-19.

In DNA form, the CDR3 reads TGTGCCAGCAGTGTGGGCAGACTAGTCTCAGACGAGCAGTACTTC. Translated, it gives CASSVGRLVSDEQYF. The V gene is TRBV2, the J gene TRBJ2-7; tentative D call: TRBD2 (6 bases). Trimming removed 4 bases at V and 5 bases at J, with 18 bases between. CDR1 SNHLY and CDR2 FYNNEI come from the germline V gene. The CDR3 runs 15 residues. Supplemented by reference TRBV2 and TRBJ2-7, the full variable domain reads EPEVTQTPSHQVTQMGQEVILRCVPISNHLYFYWYRQILGQKVEFLVSFYNNEISEKSEIFDDQFSVERPDGSNFTLKIRSTKLEDSAMYFCASSVGRLVSDEQYFGPGTRLTVT.